This entry concerns a single TCR beta chain. What it recognizes is unknown. This sample is drawn from a study of Tregs in tolerant kidney transplant recipients. Unstimulated regulatory T cells (CD4+CD25+CD127-), CD4+CD25- non-regulatory cells, CD4 and CD8 cells were FACS-sorted from thawed PBMCs. The data were produced by immunoSEQ multiplex PCR, yet TCRdb's version contains in-frame clones alone and is incomplete. The top ten clones hold over 0.5% of a sample with 200,000 to 300,000 clones, around 81% of them seen once. The V and J ends lost 5 bases and 0 bases respectively, with 14 bases between them. The CDR3 covers 16 residues. Looked up from germline, CDR1 is LNHDA and CDR2 is SQIVND (reference sequence). Study conclusions and caveats: Biological reproducibility was not directly addressed in this study. Validation in larger populations is needed because few patients were studied.

The TCR originated in a human donor in good health. The chain joins TRBV19 to TRBJ1-3, with D perhaps TRBD1 (6 bases). The specimen was CD4+ T cells from blood. The CDR3 protein is CASSDRTVISGNTIYF. The CDR3 nucleotides read TGTGCCAGTAGTGACCGGACAGTTATCTCTGGAAACACCATATATTTT.